Given below is one T cell receptor (beta chain) in context. CDR3 size: 15 residues. V was trimmed by 2 bases and J by 5 bases, leaving 16 bases between them. Germline CDR1 and CDR2: SGHAT and FQNNGV. This specimen comes from a study of cytomegalovirus exposure and HLA in healthy donors. The PCR made use of 60 Vbeta and 13 Jbeta primers. Here immunoSEQ multiplex PCR was the method, and the copy in TCRdb shows in-frame clones only, minus some. The sample has about 270,000 clones, around 65% seen once. The clonotype originates from a female donor in good health and CMV-seronegative. This chain connects TRBV11-2 to TRBJ2-7; D is possibly TRBD1 (6 bases). The sequenced material came from PBMCs. CDR3 sequence reads: CASSLNGRGPDEQYF. The CDR3 DNA reads as TGTGCCAGCAGCTTAAACGGCAGGGGCCCCGACGAGCAGTACTTC.